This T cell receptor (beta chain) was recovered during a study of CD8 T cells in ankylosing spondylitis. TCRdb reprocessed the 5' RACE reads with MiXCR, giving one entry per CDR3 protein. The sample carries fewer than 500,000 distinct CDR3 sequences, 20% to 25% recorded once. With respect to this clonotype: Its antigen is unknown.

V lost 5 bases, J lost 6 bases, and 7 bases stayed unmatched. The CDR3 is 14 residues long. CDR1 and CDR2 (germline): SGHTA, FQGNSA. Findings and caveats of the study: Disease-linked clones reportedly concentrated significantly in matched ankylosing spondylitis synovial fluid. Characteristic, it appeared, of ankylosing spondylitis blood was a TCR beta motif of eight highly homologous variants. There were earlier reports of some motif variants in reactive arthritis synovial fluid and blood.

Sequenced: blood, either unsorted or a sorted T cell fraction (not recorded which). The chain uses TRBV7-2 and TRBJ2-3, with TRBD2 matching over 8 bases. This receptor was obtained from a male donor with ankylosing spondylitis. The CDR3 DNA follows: TGTGCCAGCAGCGCGACTAGCGCCACCGATACGCAGTATTTT. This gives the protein CASSATSATDTQYF.